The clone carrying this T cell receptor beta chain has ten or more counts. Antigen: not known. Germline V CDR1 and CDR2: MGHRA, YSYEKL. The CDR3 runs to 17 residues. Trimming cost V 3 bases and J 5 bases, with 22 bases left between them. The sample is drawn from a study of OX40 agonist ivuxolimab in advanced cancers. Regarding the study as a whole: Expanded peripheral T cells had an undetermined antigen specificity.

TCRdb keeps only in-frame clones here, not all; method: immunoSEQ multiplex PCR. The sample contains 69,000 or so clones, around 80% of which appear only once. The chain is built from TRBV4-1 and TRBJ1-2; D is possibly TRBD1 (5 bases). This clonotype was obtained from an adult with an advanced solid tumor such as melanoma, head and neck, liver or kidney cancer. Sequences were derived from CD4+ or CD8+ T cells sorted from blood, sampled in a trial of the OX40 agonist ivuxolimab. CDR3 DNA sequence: TGCGCCAGCAGCCAGAGATTCCTCGGGACGGGAAAGTATGGCTACACCTTC. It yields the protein CASSQRFLGTGKYGYTF.